This T cell receptor beta chain appears in the sequencing data of a study of blood T cell repertoires in COVID-19. Overall study context: The United States, Italy and Spain provided the acute and convalescent COVID-19 samples.

In the authors' workflow: Estimated nucleated cell counts came from reference gene primer amplification. TCRdb's table, derived via immunoSEQ multiplex PCR, lists solely in-frame clones and lacks some. That table gives V, J and clone size, and the DNA gave D and trimming. Among around 110,000 clones, about 90% were seen once, and the ten largest hold around 1.2%. Sequenced material: peripheral blood. The receptor was derived from a woman in her 30s with acute or convalescent COVID-19.

The CDR3 DNA reads as TGTGCCAGCAGCCATCGGGGGGGGCTTAAAAATGAGCAGTTCTTC. Amino acids: CASSHRGGLKNEQFF. The rearrangement joins TRBV3-1 (or the pseudogene TRBV3-2) to TRBJ2-1, with 8 bases matching TRBD2. The CDR3 has 15 residues. Germline loops: CDR1 LGHDT, CDR2 YNNKEL (reference sequence). The V and J ends lost 3 bases and 7 bases, in that order; junction bases with no gene match: 8.